This record concerns one TCR beta chain sequence. The clone's antigen remains unknown. One junction end does not reproduce the germline sequence, and a read error may be involved. The library was built by means of 5' RACE. The reads were generated on a NextSeq 500. The TCR library protocol attached a unique molecular identifier to each TCR cDNA molecule to allow correction of PCR and sequencing errors. The original methods were these. Decombinator tools were used for TCR identification, UMI-based error correction and CDR3 extraction. TCRs above a frequency of 2 per 1,000, corresponding to the top 1% of the tumor frequency distribution, were defined as expanded. Renyi diversity was computed with the R vegan package after each repertoire had been subsampled 100 times to 5,000 TCRs. CDR3 similarity networks were built from amino acid triplet string-kernel similarity, connecting CDR3s with pairwise similarity above 0.82. Through fastp at Q25 and MiXCR, TCRdb rebuilt clones from the public reads, retaining in-frame beta chains. When rows share a CDR3 protein, they turn into one entry using the most common DNA and genes. The V and J calls follow TCRdb's processing rather than the paper's. Counted in this sample were 25,000 to 30,000 distinct CDR3 sequences; 5% to 6.5% of them appeared once. 22% of the sample lies in the top ten.

The source of the sample is a study of spatial heterogeneity in lung cancer (dated by TCRdb to about 2019). Some background on the complete study: Samples were obtained from around 72 patients with early-stage, untreated non-small cell lung cancer from the lung TRACERx cohort. In non-small cell lung cancer, the study made a quantitative comparison of TCR alpha and beta repertoires among multiple tumor regions, matched nontumor lung and blood. Nonsynonymous mutation counts, determined by whole-exome sequencing of tumor tissue, were related to TCR repertoire features. Follow-up PBMC samples were sequenced whenever the samples were available, and the median time to follow-up was around two years after resection. In the raw uncorrected reads, each unique combination of TCR and UMI appeared more than ten times on average. Beta-chain transcripts were consistently detected in greater numbers than alpha-chain transcripts, which likely reflects a higher abundance of beta-chain transcripts. At surgery, 200 or so tumor regions, around 67 matched nontumor lung samples and 56 PBMC samples were TCR-sequenced for both alpha and beta chains. What the study reported, not specific to this receptor: Ubiquitous expanded tumor TCRs were found in blood more often at tumor resection than at routine follow-up. Additional single-cell paired TCR alpha and beta sequencing was considered necessary to confirm, at a functional level, the hypothesis that regional TCRs recognize regional mutations. Only 14 patients were included in comparisons of baseline and follow-up blood repertoires.

The sample's time point label, in plain terms: blood at routine non-recurrence follow-up after resection. Whole RNA extracted from tumor and nontumor lung tissue, or from cryopreserved PBMC samples, was used for TCR sequencing without cell sorting. A patient was chosen for TCR sequencing only when enough RNA was available from at least two tumor regions. Its CDR3 holds 13 amino acids, cysteine through phenylalanine. Only the CDR3 part of the read is kept: 39 bases, read in frame from the first base. CDR1 and CDR2 are drawn from the germline V gene: MNHEY, SVGEGT. This sequence originates from a male donor with early-stage non-small cell lung cancer. The specimen was PBMCs, collected at follow-up. The chain is encoded by TRBV6-2 or TRBV6-3 joined to TRBJ1-1; TRBD1 matches 7 bases in the middle. The DNA is as follows: TGTGCCAGCAATTACCAGGGGGTCACTGAAGCTTTCTTT. Its product reads: CASNYQGVTEAFF.